This TCR beta chain stems from a study of blood T cell repertoires in COVID-19. The repertoire was sequenced with immunoSEQ multiplex PCR; TCRdb's copy has only in-frame clones and lacks some. Of 290,000 or so clones listed, roughly 90% were seen once; the top ten hold about 2%. CDR1 and CDR2 (germline): MNHNS, SASEGT. The ends were cut back, 0 bases at V and 5 bases at J, with 20 bases in the middle. This CDR3 spans 17 amino acids. The TCR comes from a man aged 18 to 29 with active or convalescent COVID-19. The chain couples TRBV6-1 to TRBJ2-7, with D maybe TRBD2 (6 bases). The sequenced material came from peripheral blood. CDR3 sequence reads: CASSEAPGGWTSDEQYF. The CDR3, as DNA: TGTGCCAGCAGTGAAGCCCCCGGAGGGTGGACTTCCGACGAGCAGTACTTC.